One T cell receptor (beta chain) is described in this entry. What it binds is unknown. TRB was amplified from about 260 ng of peripheral blood genomic DNA per sample. The data are from a study of T cell clusters in autoimmune cytopenias. General study findings and limits: TRB repertoire shifts in secondary cytopenia and chronic lymphocytic leukemia mostly reflected lymphoma, not autoimmunity. Primary autoimmune cytopenia patients appeared to lack physiological T cell clusters present in healthy donors. The T cell clusters were defined only in silico, without experimental functional validation.

One tube held mixed TRB-A and TRB-B primer pools for touch-down PCR. TCRdb reanalyzed the multiplex PCR reads and collapses them to one entry per CDR3 protein, without DNA. Here the sample table reports 4,000 or so distinct CDR3 sequences. The CDR3 length is 15 residues. Germline-derived CDR1 and CDR2 are LNHDA and SQIVND (reference sequence). This sequence was found in a human donor with an autoimmune cytopenia or autoimmune hepatitis (not recorded which). Sequenced input: peripheral blood. The chain is built from TRBV19 and TRBJ2-1; the D gene TCRdb calls, TRBD2, cannot be checked with no DNA. The CDR3 sequence is CASSRTSGRANEQFF.